A selection of T cell receptor beta chains follows, all from one sample in a study of blood T cells in healthy people across ages. TCRdb reprocessed the 5' RACE reads via MiXCR and lists one record per CDR3 protein. The sample consists of about 830,000 distinct CDR3 sequences, about 62% of them appearing once. Sequenced sample: blood. The receptors were sampled from a man aged 25 to 45 in good health. CDR3s include the opening cysteine and the closing phenylalanine or tryptophan. A D gene is named only where the DNA matches it firmly. Size is omitted from some rows. Given values are once, few, many or a class for expanded clones.

clone_size	d_call	v_call	j_call	cdr3_aa	cdr3_nt
few	-	TRBV20-1	TRBJ1-4	CSARNRDNEKLFF	TGCAGTGCTAGGAATAGAGATAATGAAAAACTGTTTTTT
many	-	TRBV20-1	TRBJ1-6	CSATFFRGSSYNSPLHF	TGCAGTGCCACATTCTTCAGGGGAAGCTCCTATAATTCACCCCTCCACTTT
-	-	TRBV9	TRBJ2-1	CASSVGGLDEQFF	TGTGCCAGCAGCGTAGGGGGGTTAGATGAGCAGTTCTTC
-	TRBD2	TRBV3-1	TRBJ2-7	CASSLGGGRTYEQYF	TGTGCCAGCAGCCTTGGGGGGGGACGAACCTACGAGCAGTACTTC
few	-	TRBV29-1	TRBJ2-5	CSVLDLSETQYF	TGCAGCGTTTTGGACTTATCTGAGACCCAGTACTTC
-	-	TRBV29-1	TRBJ2-5	CSVGALATQYF	TGCAGCGTTGGGGCTTTGGCGACCCAGTACTTC
few	-	TRBV7-2	TRBJ1-5	CASSSPGQPQHF	TGTGCCAGCAGCTCCCCAGGACAGCCCCAGCATTTT
-	TRBD2	TRBV7-2	TRBJ2-7	CASSLDRGGRTYEQYF	TGTGCCAGCAGCTTAGATCGGGGCGGGAGGACATACGAGCAGTACTTC
few	-	TRBV25-1	TRBJ1-6	CASSGSGDSPLHF	TGTGCCAGCAGTGGCTCGGGGGATTCACCCCTCCACTTT
-	-	TRBV7-9	TRBJ1-1	CASSSTINTEAFF	TGTGCCAGCAGCTCCACCATAAACACTGAAGCTTTCTTT
few	-	TRBV28	TRBJ2-7	CASSFWAGRAYEQYF	TGTGCCAGCAGTTTTTGGGCAGGGAGAGCCTACGAGCAGTACTTC
-	TRBD1	TRBV7-9	TRBJ1-1	CASRDYRGADTEAFF	TGTGCCAGCAGAGACTACAGGGGAGCAGACACTGAAGCTTTCTTT
-	TRBD2	TRBV6-1	TRBJ2-1	CASSAPLGGSGRVRNEQFF	TGTGCCAGCAGCGCACCCCTTGGGGGTAGCGGGAGAGTTAGGAATGAGCAGTTCTTC
once	TRBD2	TRBV7-8	TRBJ2-5	CASNLLAGEIGTQYF	TGTGCCAGCAACCTACTAGCGGGAGAAATTGGGACCCAGTACTTC
-	TRBD1	TRBV20-1	TRBJ2-7	CSAKGTGVYEQYF	TGCAGTGCTAAAGGGACAGGGGTCTACGAGCAGTACTTC
-	TRBD2	TRBV10-3	TRBJ2-7	CAISEAGGPFLEQYF	TGTGCCATCAGTGAAGCGGGAGGGCCTTTTCTCGAGCAGTACTTC
-	-	TRBV6-5	TRBJ2-4	CASSYEPVAKRQLYF	TGTGCCAGCAGTTACGAACCGGTGGCCAAGCGGCAGCTGTACTTC
-	-	TRBV7-2	TRBJ2-3	CASSFLNRQVGADTQYF	TGTGCCAGCAGCTTCTTAAATCGTCAGGTTGGAGCAGATACGCAGTATTTT
few	-	TRBV20-1	TRBJ2-1	CSAVPGPYNEQFF	TGCAGTGCTGTCCCGGGGCCTTACAATGAGCAGTTCTTC
-	-	TRBV7-9	TRBJ2-5	CASSLAGPLWDQYF	TGTGCCAGCAGCTTAGCAGGCCCGCTCTGGGACCAGTACTTC
many	TRBD1	TRBV5-1	TRBJ2-7	CASSPGQGAYEQYF	TGTGCCAGCAGCCCGGGACAGGGCGCCTACGAGCAGTACTTC
few	-	TRBV9	TRBJ2-7	CASSVAAGFSYEQYF	TGTGCCAGCAGCGTAGCAGCAGGGTTTTCCTACGAGCAGTACTTC
-	TRBD1	TRBV10-1	TRBJ2-3	CASSQQGKRFGADTQYF	TGCGCCAGCAGTCAACAGGGGAAGCGATTCGGAGCAGATACGCAGTATTTT
once	-	TRBV15	TRBJ2-5	CATSKESFEETQYF	TGTGCCACCAGCAAAGAGTCCTTTGAAGAGACCCAGTACTTC
-	-	TRBV3-1	TRBJ1-4	CASSQRGEKLFF	TGTGCCAGCAGCCAAAGAGGTGAAAAACTGTTTTTT
few	TRBD2	TRBV7-2	TRBJ2-1	CASSLKGAGTSSPEQFF	TGTGCCAGCAGCTTAAAAGGGGCCGGGACTAGTTCTCCTGAGCAGTTCTTC
-	TRBD2	TRBV9	TRBJ2-1	CASGGGSGGAGEQFF	TGTGCCAGCGGTGGAGGTAGCGGGGGGGCTGGTGAGCAGTTCTTC
-	-	TRBV24-1	TRBJ2-5	CATSDDNEQYF	TGTGCCACCAGTGATGACAATGAGCAGTACTTC
-	TRBD1	TRBV27	TRBJ2-5	CASSSGQGACEQYF	TGTGCCAGCAGTTCCGGACAGGGGGCTTGTGAGCAGTACTTC
-	TRBD1	TRBV15	TRBJ1-2	CATSSHSGQGLYGYTF	TGTGCCACCAGCAGCCACTCGGGACAGGGGCTCTATGGCTACACCTTC
-	TRBD2	TRBV3-1	TRBJ2-3	CASSQEAAGDPSTDTQYF	TGTGCCAGCAGCCAAGAAGCAGCGGGAGACCCTAGCACAGATACGCAGTATTTT
few	-	TRBV4-3	TRBJ2-1	CASSQLSEGEQFF	TGCGCCAGCAGTCAGTTGTCCGAGGGTGAGCAGTTCTTC
few	-	TRBV4-2	TRBJ1-1	CASSQDLASGTEAFF	TGTGCCAGCAGCCAAGATCTCGCCTCGGGCACTGAAGCTTTCTTT
-	-	TRBV2	TRBJ2-7	CASSPPLGRSKQYF	TGTGCCAGCAGTCCCCCTCTCGGTCGGAGTAAGCAGTACTTC
few	TRBD1	TRBV9	TRBJ1-4	CASSVGAGGGEKLFF	TGTGCCAGCAGCGTCGGCGCAGGGGGCGGTGAAAAACTGTTTTTT
-	-	TRBV28	TRBJ1-2	CASSLLRRVDGYTF	TGTGCCAGCAGTTTATTGCGCAGGGTGGATGGCTACACCTTC
-	TRBD1	TRBV7-2	TRBJ2-1	CASKSGTAYNEQFF	TGTGCCAGCAAAAGTGGGACAGCTTACAATGAGCAGTTCTTC
few	-	TRBV12-3/TRBV12-4	TRBJ2-3	CASTPRRTDTQYF	TGTGCCAGCACCCCCCGGCGCACAGATACGCAGTATTTT
once	TRBD2	TRBV29-1	TRBJ2-7	CSVTGGLFYEQYF	TGCAGCGTTACGGGGGGACTATTCTACGAGCAGTACTTC
-	TRBD2	TRBV7-2	TRBJ2-1	CASSSGTTPYNEQFF	TGTGCCAGCAGCTCCGGGACTACTCCCTACAATGAGCAGTTCTTC
-	-	TRBV5-1	TRBJ1-1	CASSSRGGADTEAFF	TGCGCCAGCAGCTCTCGTGGGGGCGCGGACACTGAAGCTTTCTTT
-	-	TRBV13	TRBJ2-3	CASSLVGLMGSTDTQYF	TGTGCCAGCAGCTTAGTAGGTCTCATGGGGTCCACAGATACGCAGTATTTT
few	-	TRBV25-1	TRBJ1-2	CASSELNYGYTF	TGTGCCAGCAGTGAGTTAAACTATGGCTACACCTTC
-	-	TRBV6-5	TRBJ1-1	CASSYGGPTEAFF	TGTGCCAGCAGTTACGGGGGTCCCACTGAAGCTTTCTTT
few	-	TRBV29-1	TRBJ2-1	CSVVGGEQFF	TGCAGCGTTGTGGGCGGGGAGCAGTTCTTC
-	-	TRBV6-6	TRBJ2-5	CASSWSETQYF	TGTGCCAGCAGTTGGAGTGAGACCCAGTACTTC
few	-	TRBV6-5	TRBJ2-5	CASSYSYTLGNQETQYF	TGTGCCAGCAGTTACTCTTACACGTTGGGGAACCAAGAGACCCAGTACTTC
-	-	TRBV7-9	TRBJ2-1	CASRQEGTREFF	TGTGCCAGCAGACAGGAGGGGACTCGGGAGTTCTTC
-	-	TRBV4-2	TRBJ1-1	CASSQDQGIDTEAFF	TGTGCCAGCAGCCAAGATCAGGGTATCGACACTGAAGCTTTCTTT
few	-	TRBV6-1	TRBJ2-6	CASSEGVGANVLTF	TGTGCCAGCAGTGAAGGGGTTGGGGCCAACGTCCTGACTTTC
-	-	TRBV20-1	TRBJ2-3	CSATPSGDTQYF	TGCAGTGCTACTCCCTCTGGCGATACGCAGTATTTT
-	-	TRBV20-1	TRBJ2-5	CSARSQGTGRSETQYF	TGCAGTGCTAGGTCCCAGGGGACGGGGAGGTCGGAGACCCAGTACTTC
once	-	TRBV6-6	TRBJ2-7	CAAPRREDYEQYF	TGTGCCGCCCCGAGGAGGGAGGACTACGAGCAGTACTTC
-	TRBD2	TRBV20-1	TRBJ2-7	CSARGGVGAFLVVEQYF	TGCAGTGCTAGGGGGGGGGTAGGGGCGTTCCTAGTCGTCGAGCAGTACTTC
-	-	TRBV27	TRBJ2-7	CASSSPYRAGEQYF	TGTGCCAGCAGTTCGCCCTACAGGGCTGGTGAGCAGTACTTC
-	-	TRBV18	TRBJ1-6	CASSPDLSPLHF	TGTGCCAGCTCACCAGACCTTTCACCCCTCCACTTT
-	-	TRBV27	TRBJ2-6	CASSPGAIPSGANVLTF	TGTGCCTCCTCTCCGGGGGCGATTCCATCTGGGGCCAACGTCCTGACTTTC
-	-	TRBV5-1	TRBJ2-7	CASSLARAGPGHEQYF	TGCGCCAGCAGCTTGGCCCGAGCCGGGCCGGGGCACGAGCAGTACTTC